This T cell receptor (beta chain) was sequenced in a study of post-analysis software for immune sequencing data. Trimming took 7 bases from V and 2 from J, leaving 16 bases between them. Germline CDR1 LNHDA, CDR2 SQIVND (reference sequence). This CDR3 has 15 amino acids. Unique molecular identifiers tagged the TCR beta cDNA libraries. MiXCR, applied by TCRdb to the PCR reads, yields one record per CDR3 protein. The table shows over 700,000 distinct CDR3 sequences, with 30% occurring only once. Study results and caveats: Relative to controls, patients had five TRBV segments at higher frequency, with TRBV5-6, TRBV5-1 and TRBV20-1 among these. Patients with multiple sclerosis recorded significantly lower normalized Chao1 diversity than controls, the study found.

With respect to this clonotype: Its antigen is undetermined.

The rearrangement joins TRBV19 to TRBJ2-3; either TRBD1 or TRBD2 may fit D (6 bases each). The material sequenced was blood. The receptor was isolated from a girl aged 5 to 17 with multiple sclerosis. This CDR3 reads CASKKTGGATDTQYF. In DNA form, the CDR3 reads TGTGCCAGTAAAAAGACAGGAGGGGCCACAGATACGCAGTATTTT.